The 6 T cell receptor beta chains given below trace back to one sample, sequenced in a study of blood T cell repertoires in COVID-19. Some clones are missing from TCRdb's copy, which holds only in-frame ones; the method was immunoSEQ multiplex PCR. This sample yields some 270,000 clones, of which 70% to 85% are seen a single time; 0.75% to 0.95% belongs to the top ten. Sequencing was performed on peripheral blood. These receptors all stem from a human donor with COVID-19, enrolled during active disease. The donor label of this sample is uncertain.

The chain couples TRBV27 to TRBJ1-4; D is undetermined. This CDR3 spans 17 amino acids. The germline V gene has CDR1 MNHEY and CDR2 SMNVEV (reference sequence). Trimming took 5 bases from V and 0 from J, leaving 16 bases between them. DNA for the CDR3: TGTGCCAGCAGTCCCAATGGGAGGGATGCAACTAATGAAAAACTGTTTTTT. Translation gives CASSPNGRDATNEKLFF.

In its sample, this clone was seen once. This chain links TRBV19 with TRBJ1-5; D might be TRBD1 (5 bases). The CDR3 has 14 residues. The germline V gene has CDR1 LNHDA and CDR2 SQIVND (reference sequence). Trimming pared 3 bases from V and 7 bases from J, leaving 13 bases between. For the CDR3, the DNA is TGTGCCAGTAGTATTGGCGGGGCCGGGCAGCCCCAGCATTTT. Encoded protein: CASSIGGAGQPQHF. The full variable domain, rest sourced from reference TRBV19 and TRBJ1-5, is DGGITQSPKYLFRKEGQNVTLSCEQNLNHDAMYWYRQDPGQGLRLIYYSQIVNDFQKGDIAEGYSVSREKKESFPLTVTSAQKNPTAFYLCASSIGGAGQPQHFGDGTRLSIL.

V usage is TRBV3-1 (or the pseudogene TRBV3-2) and J usage is TRBJ1-1; TRBD1 agrees at 8 bases. The CDR3 totals 15 residues. Germline V gives CDR1 LGHDT, CDR2 YNNKEL (reference sequence). Germline trimming cut 6 bases from V and 2 bases from J; bases unmatched to any gene: 8. The CDR3, as DNA: TGTGCCAGCAGACTGGACAGGGCTGACAACACTGAAGCTTTCTTT. This translates into CASRLDRADNTEAFF.

The chain has TRBV28 and TRBJ1-6, with D maybe TRBD1 (6 bases). V shed 3 bases and J shed 4 bases, with 10 bases lying between them. Germline V gene sequence: CDR1 MDHEN, CDR2 SYDVKM. This CDR3 is 15 amino acids long. CDR3 sequence (DNA): TGTGCCAGCAGTTTTCAGGACAGATATAATTCACCCCTCCACTTT. Protein product: CASSFQDRYNSPLHF.

J is TRBJ2-7 and V is TRBV5-1, with TRBD2 matching 9 bases. Germline V gene data show CDR1 as SGHRS and CDR2 as YFSETQ. Unmatched junction bases numbered 13, after V lost 4 bases and J lost 8 bases. The CDR3 totals 15 residues. CDR3 residues: CASSPSGLAGTKQYF. CDR3 DNA: TGCGCCAGCAGCCCGAGCGGCCTAGCGGGAACCAAGCAGTACTTC.

The rearrangement links TRBV6-5 to TRBJ1-1; 7 bases are a match to TRBD1. The CDR3 extends over 14 amino acids. Germline-derived CDR1 and CDR2 are MNHEY and SVGAGI. J was trimmed by 1 base and V by 6 bases; bases with no gene match: 5. CDR3 in amino acids: CASRETGRNTEAFF. DNA for the CDR3: TGTGCCAGCAGGGAGACAGGGAGGAACACTGAAGCTTTCTTT.